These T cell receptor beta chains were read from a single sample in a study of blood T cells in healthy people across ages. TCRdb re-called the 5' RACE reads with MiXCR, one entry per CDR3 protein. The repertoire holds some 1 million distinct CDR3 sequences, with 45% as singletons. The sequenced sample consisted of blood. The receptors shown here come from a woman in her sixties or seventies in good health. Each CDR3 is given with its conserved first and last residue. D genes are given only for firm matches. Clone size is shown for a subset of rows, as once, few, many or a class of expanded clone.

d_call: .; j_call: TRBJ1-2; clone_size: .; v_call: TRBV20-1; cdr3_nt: TGCAGTGCTAGGACCGGGACTCACTATGGCTACACCTTC; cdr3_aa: CSARTGTHYGYTF
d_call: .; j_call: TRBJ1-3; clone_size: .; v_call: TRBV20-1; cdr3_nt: TGCAGTGCTAGAGACACTGGAAACACCATATATTTT; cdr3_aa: CSARDTGNTIYF
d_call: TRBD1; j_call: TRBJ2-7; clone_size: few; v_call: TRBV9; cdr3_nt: TGTGCCAGCAGCGTAGCGCCAGGGGGTAACTACGAGCAGTACTTC; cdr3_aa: CASSVAPGGNYEQYF
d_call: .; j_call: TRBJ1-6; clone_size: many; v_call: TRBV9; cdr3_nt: TGTGCCAGCAGCCGCCCTGGGGCACCCCTCCACTTT; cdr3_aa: CASSRPGAPLHF
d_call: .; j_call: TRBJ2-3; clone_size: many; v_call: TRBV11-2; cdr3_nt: TGTGCCAGCAGCTCCGGGACCCTGGGTAGCACAGATACGCAGTATTTT; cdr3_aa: CASSSGTLGSTDTQYF
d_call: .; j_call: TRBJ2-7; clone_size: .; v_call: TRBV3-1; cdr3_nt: TGTGCCAGCAGCAACGGGGGTCCCCGGGGCGAGCAGTACTTC; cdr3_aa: CASSNGGPRGEQYF
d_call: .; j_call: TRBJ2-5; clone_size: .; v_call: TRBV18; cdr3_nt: TGTGCCAGCAGTCCCTTGGAGGGTGAGACCCAGTACTTC; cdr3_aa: CASSPLEGETQYF
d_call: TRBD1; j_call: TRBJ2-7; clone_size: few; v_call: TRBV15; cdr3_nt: TGTGCCACCAGCAGAGAAGCCGTAGGGACAGGGGTGTACGAGCAGTACTTC; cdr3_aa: CATSREAVGTGVYEQYF
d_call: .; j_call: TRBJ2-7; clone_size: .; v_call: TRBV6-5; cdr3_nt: TGTGCCAGCAGTTATGCCCTGGGGGTACCCTACAATGAGCAGTACTTC; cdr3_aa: CASSYALGVPYNEQYF
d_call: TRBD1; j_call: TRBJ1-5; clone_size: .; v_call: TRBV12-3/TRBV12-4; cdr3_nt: TGTGCCAGCAGTTCCGGGACAGGGGGTTTCTTTAGCAATCAGCCCCAGCATTTT; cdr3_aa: CASSSGTGGFFSNQPQHF
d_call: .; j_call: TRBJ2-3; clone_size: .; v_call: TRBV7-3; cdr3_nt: TGTGCCAGCAGCTTAACGCTGCAGCGGGCTACAGATACGCAGTATTTT; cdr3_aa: CASSLTLQRATDTQYF
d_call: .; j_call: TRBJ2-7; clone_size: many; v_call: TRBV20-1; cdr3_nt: TGCAGTGCTCAAAGAGACCCGGTGGGCGAGCAGTACTTC; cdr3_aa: CSAQRDPVGEQYF
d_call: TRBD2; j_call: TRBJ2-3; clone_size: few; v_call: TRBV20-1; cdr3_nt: TGCAGTGCTAGACGCCCTCTAGCGGGTAGCAAGATTAGCACAGATACGCAGTATTTT; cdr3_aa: CSARRPLAGSKISTDTQYF
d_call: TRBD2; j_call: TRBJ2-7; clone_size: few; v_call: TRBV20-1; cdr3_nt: TGCAGTGCTAGAGATTGGCTAGCGGGCTCCTACGAGCAGTACTTC; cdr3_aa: CSARDWLAGSYEQYF
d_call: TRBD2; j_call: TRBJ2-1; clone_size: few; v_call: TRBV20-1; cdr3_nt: TGCAGTGCGAGATCATCTAGCGGGAGCGTTAATGAGCAGTTCTTC; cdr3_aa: CSARSSSGSVNEQFF
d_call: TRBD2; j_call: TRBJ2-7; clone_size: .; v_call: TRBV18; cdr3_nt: TGTGCCAGCTCACGTCTTAGCGGGAGCTCCTACAATGAGCAGTACTTC; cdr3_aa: CASSRLSGSSYNEQYF
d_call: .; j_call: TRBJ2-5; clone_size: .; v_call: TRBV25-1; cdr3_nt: TGTGCCAGCAGTAGCGGCGCCCAGACCCAGTACTTC; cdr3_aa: CASSSGAQTQYF
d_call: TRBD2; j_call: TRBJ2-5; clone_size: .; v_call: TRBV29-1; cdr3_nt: TGCAGCGTTGCAGCGGGAGGACTAATCAATGAGCAGTACTTC; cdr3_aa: CSVAAGGLINEQYF
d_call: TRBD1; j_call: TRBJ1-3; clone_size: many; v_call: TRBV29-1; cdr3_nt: TGCAGCGGACAGGGGTCTGGTCCGGATGGAAACACCATATATTTT; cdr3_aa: CSGQGSGPDGNTIYF
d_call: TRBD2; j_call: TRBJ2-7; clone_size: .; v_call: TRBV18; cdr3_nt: TGTGCCAGCTCACACGGGACTAGCGGGAGTCGGGCCTACGAGCAGTACTTC; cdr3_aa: CASSHGTSGSRAYEQYF
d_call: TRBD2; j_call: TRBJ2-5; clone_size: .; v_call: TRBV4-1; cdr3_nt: TGCGCCAGCAGCCAAGATGCGGGGGATTCTTGGGGAGAGACCCAGTACTTC; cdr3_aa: CASSQDAGDSWGETQYF
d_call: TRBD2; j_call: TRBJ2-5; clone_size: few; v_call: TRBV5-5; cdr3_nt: TGTGCCAGCAGCTTTGGTACGGGAGGCCGAGAGACCCAGTACTTC; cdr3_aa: CASSFGTGGRETQYF
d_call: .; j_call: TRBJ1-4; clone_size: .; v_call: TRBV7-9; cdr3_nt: TGTGCCAGCAGCTTCTTCCAGGGGAATGAAAAACTGTTTTTT; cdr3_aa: CASSFFQGNEKLFF
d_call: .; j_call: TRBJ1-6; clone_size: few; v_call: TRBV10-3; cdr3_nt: TGTGCCATCAGTGCGACAGCGAATTCACCCCTCCACTTT; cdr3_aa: CAISATANSPLHF
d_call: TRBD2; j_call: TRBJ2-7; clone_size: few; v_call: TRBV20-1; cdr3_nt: TGCAGTGCTAGCGCTTGGGGGGGCTACGAGCAGTACTTC; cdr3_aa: CSASAWGGYEQYF
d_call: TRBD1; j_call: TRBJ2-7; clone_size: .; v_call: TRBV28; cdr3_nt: TGTGCCAGCAGCGGACAGGGGGCTTTGGACGAGCAGTACTTC; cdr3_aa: CASSGQGALDEQYF
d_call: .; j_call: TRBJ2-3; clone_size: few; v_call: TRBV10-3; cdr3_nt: TGTGCCATCAGTGTGGGGTCCACAGATATGCAGTATTTT; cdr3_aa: CAISVGSTDMQYF
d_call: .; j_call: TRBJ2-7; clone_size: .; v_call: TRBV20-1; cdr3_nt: TGCAGTGGGAGGGGTGATCCGGGCTACGAGCAGTACTTC; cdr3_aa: CSGRGDPGYEQYF
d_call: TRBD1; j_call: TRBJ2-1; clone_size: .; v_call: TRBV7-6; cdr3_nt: TGTGCCAGCAGCCTACAACAGGGGGGCTCCTACAATGAGCAGTTCTTC; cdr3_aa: CASSLQQGGSYNEQFF
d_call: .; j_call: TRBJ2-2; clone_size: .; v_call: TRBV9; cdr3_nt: TGTGCCAGCAGCGTTCAAAAGAGAGGCGGGGAGCTGTTTTTT; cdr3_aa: CASSVQKRGGELFF
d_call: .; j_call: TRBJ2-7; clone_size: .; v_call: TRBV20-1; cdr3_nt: TGCAGTGCTAGGGATTGGGGGGGCTACGGGCAGTACTTC; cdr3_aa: CSARDWGGYGQYF
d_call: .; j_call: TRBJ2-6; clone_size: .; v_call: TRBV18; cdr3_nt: TGTGCCAGCTCACCACCGCGACGGCGAGGCGATTCTGGGGCCAACGTCCTGACTTTC; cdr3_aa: CASSPPRRRGDSGANVLTF
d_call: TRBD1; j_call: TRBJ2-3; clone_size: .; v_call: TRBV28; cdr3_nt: TGTGCCAGCAGTTTGGGACAGGGGAGAGATACGCAGTATTTT; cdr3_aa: CASSLGQGRDTQYF
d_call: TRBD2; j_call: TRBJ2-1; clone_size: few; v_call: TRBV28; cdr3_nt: TGTGCCAGCCAACCTCCAACGGGAGGGGGGTCGACTGAGCAGTTCTTC; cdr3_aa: CASQPPTGGGSTEQFF
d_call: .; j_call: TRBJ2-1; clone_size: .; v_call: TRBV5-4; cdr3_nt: TGTGCCAGCAGCTTGGAGGCGTACGGTGAGCAGTTCTTC; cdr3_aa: CASSLEAYGEQFF
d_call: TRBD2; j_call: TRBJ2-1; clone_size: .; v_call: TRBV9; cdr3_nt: TGTGCCAGCAGCGTAGCGGCGGGACTAGCTACCCATGAGCAGTTCTTC; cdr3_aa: CASSVAAGLATHEQFF
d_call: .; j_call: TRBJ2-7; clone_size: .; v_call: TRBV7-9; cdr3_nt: TGTGCCAGCAGCTTGGTGGAGAACCTACGTTTAGAGCAGTACTTC; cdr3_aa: CASSLVENLRLEQYF
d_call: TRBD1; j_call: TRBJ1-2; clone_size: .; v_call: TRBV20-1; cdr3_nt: TGCAGTGCTAGCGGAAATACCGGGACAGCTCTCTATGGCTACACCTTC; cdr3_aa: CSASGNTGTALYGYTF
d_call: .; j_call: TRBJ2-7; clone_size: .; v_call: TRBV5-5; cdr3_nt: TGTGCCAGCAGCTTGTACGACGACGAGCAGTACTTC; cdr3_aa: CASSLYDDEQYF
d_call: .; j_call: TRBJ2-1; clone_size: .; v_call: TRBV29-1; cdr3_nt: TGCAGCGTTGGTGGGACAGAGCAGTTCTTC; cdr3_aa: CSVGGTEQFF
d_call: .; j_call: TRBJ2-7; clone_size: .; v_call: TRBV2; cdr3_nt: TGTGCCAGCAGTGAAGGCAAGGGGCAGTACTTC; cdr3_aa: CASSEGKGQYF
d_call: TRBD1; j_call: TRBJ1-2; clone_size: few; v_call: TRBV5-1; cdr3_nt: TGCGCCAGCAGCTTCGACAGGGCTTTCTATGGCTACACCTTC; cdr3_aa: CASSFDRAFYGYTF
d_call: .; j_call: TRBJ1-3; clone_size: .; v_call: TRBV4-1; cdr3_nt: TGCGCCAGCAGCCAAGATCTCGGGGGGCTTGGAAACATCATATATTTT; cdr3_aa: CASSQDLGGLGNIIYF
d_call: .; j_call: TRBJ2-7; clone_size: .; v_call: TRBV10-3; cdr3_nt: TGTGCCATCAGTGAGTCTTCTACGTGGTTCTACGAGCAGTACTTC; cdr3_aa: CAISESSTWFYEQYF
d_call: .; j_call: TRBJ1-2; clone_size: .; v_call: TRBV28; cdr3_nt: TGTGCCAACACCCCCACCTTTGCGGGTAACTATGGCTACACCTTC; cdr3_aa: CANTPTFAGNYGYTF
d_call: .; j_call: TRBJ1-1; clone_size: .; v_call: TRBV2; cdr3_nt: TGTGCCAGCAGGAGAACGGTACTGGCGAACACTGAAGCTTTCTTT; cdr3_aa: CASRRTVLANTEAFF
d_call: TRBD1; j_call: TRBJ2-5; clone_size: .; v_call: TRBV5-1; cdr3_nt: TGCGCCAGCAGCGGGACAGGGGAACCGCAAGAGACCCAGTACTTC; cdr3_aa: CASSGTGEPQETQYF
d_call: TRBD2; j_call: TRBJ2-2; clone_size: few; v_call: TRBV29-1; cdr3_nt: TGCAGCGGTAGGACTAGCGGGGAGACCGGGGAGCTGTTTTTT; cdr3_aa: CSGRTSGETGELFF
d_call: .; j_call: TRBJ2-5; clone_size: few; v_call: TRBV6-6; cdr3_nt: TGTGCCAGCAGTTCCCACTCCAGGGGACCTCCTTTAGGGACCCAGTACTTC; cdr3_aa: CASSSHSRGPPLGTQYF
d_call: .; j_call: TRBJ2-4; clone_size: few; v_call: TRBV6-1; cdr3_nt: TGTGCCAGCAGCCAAGGGGTGGGGGGCCTAGGCAAAAACATTCAGTACTTC; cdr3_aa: CASSQGVGGLGKNIQYF
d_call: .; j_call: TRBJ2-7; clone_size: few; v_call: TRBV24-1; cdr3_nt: TGTGCCACCAGTGATTCTCAGCCCAGGGCATCCTACGAGCAGTACTTC; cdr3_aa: CATSDSQPRASYEQYF
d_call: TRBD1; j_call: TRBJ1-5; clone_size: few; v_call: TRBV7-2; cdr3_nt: TGTGCCAGCAGCTCCCAGACAGGGGTAAATCAGCCCCAGCATTTT; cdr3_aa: CASSSQTGVNQPQHF
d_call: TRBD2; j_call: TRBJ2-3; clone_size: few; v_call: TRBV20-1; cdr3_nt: TGCAGTGCTAGACCACTAGCGCAAAGCACAGATACGCAGTATTTT; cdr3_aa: CSARPLAQSTDTQYF
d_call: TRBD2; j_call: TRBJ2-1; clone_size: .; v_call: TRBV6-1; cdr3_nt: TGTGCCAGCAGTGAATACGTGACTAGCGGGATATCATGGGACAATGAGCAGTTCTTC; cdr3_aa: CASSEYVTSGISWDNEQFF